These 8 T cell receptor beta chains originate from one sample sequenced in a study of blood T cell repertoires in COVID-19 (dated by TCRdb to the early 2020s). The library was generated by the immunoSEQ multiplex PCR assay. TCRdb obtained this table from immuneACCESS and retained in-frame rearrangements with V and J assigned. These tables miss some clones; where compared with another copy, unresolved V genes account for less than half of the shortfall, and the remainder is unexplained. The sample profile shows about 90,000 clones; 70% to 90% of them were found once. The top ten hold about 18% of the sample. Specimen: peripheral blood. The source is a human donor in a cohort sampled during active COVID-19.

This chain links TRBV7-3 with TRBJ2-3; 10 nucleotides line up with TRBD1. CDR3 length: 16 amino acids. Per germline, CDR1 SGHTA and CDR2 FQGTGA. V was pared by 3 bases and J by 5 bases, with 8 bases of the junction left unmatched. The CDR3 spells CASSLGQGFGEDTQYF. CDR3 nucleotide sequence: TGTGCCAGCAGCTTGGGACAGGGGTTTGGCGAAGATACGCAGTATTTT.

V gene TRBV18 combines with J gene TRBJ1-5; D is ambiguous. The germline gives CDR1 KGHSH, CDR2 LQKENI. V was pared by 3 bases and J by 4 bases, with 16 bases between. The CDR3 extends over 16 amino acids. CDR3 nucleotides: TGTGCCAGCTCACCGGGAGTGGGGAACCTAAATCAGCCCCAGCATTTT. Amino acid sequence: CASSPGVGNLNQPQHF.

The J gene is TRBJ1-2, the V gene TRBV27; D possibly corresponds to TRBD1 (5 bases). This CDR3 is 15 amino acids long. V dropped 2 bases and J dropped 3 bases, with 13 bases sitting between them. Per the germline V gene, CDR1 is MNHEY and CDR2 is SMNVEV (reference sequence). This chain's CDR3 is CASSLAFTGDYGYTF. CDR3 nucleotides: TGTGCCAGCAGTTTAGCATTCACAGGAGACTATGGCTACACCTTC.

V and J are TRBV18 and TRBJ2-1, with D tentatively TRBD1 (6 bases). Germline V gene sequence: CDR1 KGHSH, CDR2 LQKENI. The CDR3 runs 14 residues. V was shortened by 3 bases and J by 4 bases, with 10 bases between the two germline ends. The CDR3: CASSPSQGYNEQFF. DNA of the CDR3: TGTGCCAGCTCACCGTCACAGGGATACAATGAGCAGTTCTTC.

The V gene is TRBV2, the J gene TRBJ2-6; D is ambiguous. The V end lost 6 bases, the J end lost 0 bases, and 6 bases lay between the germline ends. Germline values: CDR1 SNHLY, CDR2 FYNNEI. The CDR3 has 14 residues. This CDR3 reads CASRFNSGANVLTF. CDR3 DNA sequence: TGTGCCAGCAGGTTCAACTCTGGGGCCAACGTCCTGACTTTC.

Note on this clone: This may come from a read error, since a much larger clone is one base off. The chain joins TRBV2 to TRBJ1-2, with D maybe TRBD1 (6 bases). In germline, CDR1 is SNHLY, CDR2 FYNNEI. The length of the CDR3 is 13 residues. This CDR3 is CVSSRGARYGYTF. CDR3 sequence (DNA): TGTGTCAGCAGCAGGGGCGCGCGTTATGGCTACACCTTC.

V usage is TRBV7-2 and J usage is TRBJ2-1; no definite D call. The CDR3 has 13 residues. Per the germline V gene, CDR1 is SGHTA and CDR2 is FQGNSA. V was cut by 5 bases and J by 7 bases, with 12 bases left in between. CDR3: CASSRQGGNEQFF. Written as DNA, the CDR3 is TGTGCCAGCAGCCGACAAGGTGGGAATGAGCAGTTCTTC.

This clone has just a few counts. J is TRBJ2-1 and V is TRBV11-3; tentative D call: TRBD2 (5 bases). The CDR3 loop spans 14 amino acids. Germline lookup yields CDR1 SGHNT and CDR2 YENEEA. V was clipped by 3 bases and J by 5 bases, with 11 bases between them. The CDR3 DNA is TGTGCCAGCAGCTTCGGAGGATCGCACAATGAGCAGTTCTTC. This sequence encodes CASSFGGSHNEQFF.